The next 30 T cell receptor beta chains were all read from a single sample in a study of monozygotic twins with inflammatory bowel disease (dated by TCRdb to the late 2010s). The method was 5' RACE. TCRdb records Illumina HiSeq 2500 as the sequencer. Following reprocessing of the reads by TCRdb, the data hold one row per CDR3 protein sequence and no DNA is available. The sample table includes about 160,000 distinct CDR3 sequences. The top ten hold roughly 2.3% of the sample. Sequencing was done on a sample of blood. The receptors stem from a human donor with ulcerative colitis or Crohn's disease, or a healthy co-twin of an affected twin (not recorded which).

The J gene is TRBJ1-5, the V gene TRBV7-9; TCRdb returns TRBD1, unconfirmable since there is no DNA. Germline loops: CDR1 SEHNR, CDR2 FQNEAQ (reference sequence). The CDR3 runs to 16 residues. CDR3 protein: CASSEGTGPNNQPQHF.

The chain has TRBV11-2 and TRBJ1-4; TCRdb reports TRBD1, a call that lacks DNA to check it against. The CDR3 loop spans 15 amino acids. Germline V gene data show CDR1 as SGHAT and CDR2 as FQNNGV. The CDR3 sequence: CASSSIRGTNEKLFF.

CDR3 in amino acids: CASSRNTGDLGQPQHF. The chain couples TRBV5-5 to TRBJ1-5; TCRdb names TRBD1, which stays unverified in the absence of DNA. There are 16 residues in the CDR3. CDR1 and CDR2 from the germline V gene are SGHKS and YYEKEE (reference sequence). The full variable domain, in which reference TRBV5-5 and TRBJ1-5 provide the parts outside the CDR3, is DAGVTQSPTHLIKTRGQQVTLRCSPISGHKSVSWYQQVLGQGPQFIFQYYEKEERGRGNFPDRFSARQFPNYSSELNVNALLLGDSALYLCASSRNTGDLGQPQHFGDGTRLSIL.

CDR3 sequence reads: CASSFEENTEAFF. J is TRBJ1-1 and V is TRBV28. CDR1 is MDHEN, CDR2 SYDVKM, per germline. The CDR3 sequence is 13 residues long.

The chain recombines TRBV20-1 with TRBJ2-7; the TCRdb D gene call, TRBD1, has no DNA to confirm it. This CDR3 is 14 amino acids long. Germline assignment: CDR1 DFQATT and CDR2 SNEGSKA (reference sequence). The chain's CDR3 is CSAWGEVGSYEQYF.

This chain connects TRBV20-1 to TRBJ2-7; TCRdb outputs TRBD1, but without DNA this stays unchecked. Germline V lookup: CDR1 DFQATT, CDR2 SNEGSKA (reference sequence). This CDR3 is built from 14 residues. CDR3 loop: CSARGWVGGNEQYF.

The chain carries TRBV5-1 and TRBJ2-1. There are 13 residues in the CDR3. CDR1 is SGHRS, CDR2 YFSETQ, per germline. The CDR3 loop reads CASRLAEDNEQFF.

The chain recombines TRBV5-6 with TRBJ2-3. The CDR3 has 14 amino acids. Germline V lookup: CDR1 SGHDT, CDR2 YYEEEE. The CDR3 sequence: CASSLVSNTDTQYF.

The CDR3 loop reads CASSPRGRGVSYNEQFF. The chain has TRBV5-1 and TRBJ2-1; TCRdb calls TRBD1, which cannot be checked without DNA. The CDR3 extends over 17 amino acids. Germline values: CDR1 SGHRS, CDR2 YFSETQ.

V and J are TRBV20-1 and TRBJ2-1; TCRdb's D call, TRBD1, is unchecked because there is no DNA. The length of the CDR3 is 15 residues. The germline gives CDR1 DFQATT, CDR2 SNEGSKA (reference sequence). CDR3 sequence reads: CSARNTLVPFNEQFF.

The CDR3 sequence is CASSFPGQATYEQYF. J is TRBJ2-7 and V is TRBV7-8; TCRdb reports TRBD1, a call that lacks DNA to check it against. Germline CDR1 is SGHVS and CDR2 is FQNEAQ. The CDR3 sequence is 15 residues long. Looking up the rest from reference TRBV7-8 and TRBJ2-7 gives the full variable domain: GAGVSQSPRYKVAKRGQDVALRCDPISGHVSLFWYQQALGQGPEFLTYFQNEAQLDKSGLPSDRFFAERPEGSVSTLKIQRTQQEDSAVYLCASSFPGQATYEQYFGPGTRLTVT.

This chain links TRBV10-3 with TRBJ1-1. The CDR3 spans 13 residues. Germline V lookup: CDR1 ENHRY, CDR2 SYGVKD. CDR3 sequence: CAIRKGMNTEAFF.

The gene calls are TRBV5-3 and TRBJ1-5. TRBV5-3 is known as an ORF, though its function is uncertain. The length of the CDR3 is 16 residues. The CDR3 sequence: CARSWGQEGPDQPQHF.

CDR3 region: CASSLSGGGINEQFF. The chain uses TRBV28 and TRBJ2-1; TCRdb's assignment of TRBD1 cannot be checked, as there is no DNA. This CDR3 is built from 15 residues. Per germline, CDR1 MDHEN and CDR2 SYDVKM. Filled out from reference TRBV28 and TRBJ2-1, the complete variable domain reads DVKVTQSSRYLVKRTGEKVFLECVQDMDHENMFWYRQDPGLGLRLIYFSYDVKMKEKGDIPEGYSVSREKKERFSLILESASTNQTSMYLCASSLSGGGINEQFFGPGTRLTVL.

This chain connects TRBV7-2 to TRBJ2-2; TCRdb proposes TRBD1, but this gene call is untestable without DNA. CDR1 is SGHTA and CDR2 is FQGNSA in the germline V gene. The CDR3 contains 13 residues. The CDR3 reads CASSPRPPGELFF.

The rearrangement uses TRBV20-1 and TRBJ2-7; TCRdb's D gene call, TRBD2, goes unchecked for lack of DNA. The CDR3 totals 18 residues. Germline CDR1 is DFQATT and CDR2 is SNEGSKA (reference sequence). This CDR3 is CSARPPLRGGPRDNEQYF.

The rearrangement links TRBV5-1 to TRBJ2-7; TCRdb reports TRBD1, a call that lacks DNA to check it against. This CDR3 has 14 residues. CDR1 and CDR2 from the germline V gene are SGHRS and YFSETQ. This CDR3 is CASSFRDKGYEQYF.

This CDR3 is CASTFYGVPGDEQYF. V usage is TRBV5-5 and J usage is TRBJ2-7; TCRdb outputs TRBD1, but without DNA this stays unchecked. This CDR3 is built from 15 residues. Germline CDR1 SGHKS, CDR2 YYEKEE (reference sequence).

The chain recombines TRBV6-5 with TRBJ2-7; TCRdb selects TRBD2, and the lack of DNA leaves this call unchecked. CDR1 and CDR2 from the germline V gene are MNHEY and SVGAGI. This CDR3 contains 14 residues. CDR3 residues: CASSYYKSRGEQYF.

This chain joins TRBV5-1 and TRBJ2-7. There are 13 residues in the CDR3. The germline CDR1 and CDR2 sequences are SGHRS and YFSETQ. The CDR3 spells CASREPSSYEQYF.

The chain joins TRBV20-1 to TRBJ2-7; TCRdb's assignment of TRBD1 cannot be checked, as there is no DNA. The CDR3 covers 12 residues. CDR1 DFQATT and CDR2 SNEGSKA come from the germline V gene (reference sequence). The CDR3 reads CSASPLGYEQYF.

V and J are TRBV7-8 and TRBJ2-7; TCRdb's D call of TRBD1 is untestable without DNA. This CDR3 is 12 amino acids long. The germline V gene encodes CDR1 SGHVS and CDR2 FQNEAQ. The CDR3 sequence: CASSWSGDEQYF.

The rearrangement links TRBV7-2 to TRBJ2-4; as DNA is missing, the TRBD2 call by TCRdb cannot be tested. There are 14 residues in the CDR3. The germline V gene has CDR1 SGHTA and CDR2 FQGNSA. The CDR3 reads CASSLSGTQNIQYF.

The chain is built from TRBV7-9 and TRBJ1-3; TCRdb's D call, TRBD1, is unchecked because there is no DNA. The CDR3 totals 15 residues. Germline V lookup: CDR1 SEHNR, CDR2 FQNEAQ (reference sequence). The CDR3 sequence: CASSLGDPSGNTIYF.

This chain joins TRBV28 and TRBJ1-1; TCRdb names TRBD1, which stays unverified in the absence of DNA. The length of the CDR3 is 12 residues. Per the germline V gene, CDR1 is MDHEN and CDR2 is SYDVKM. The CDR3 reads CASRGPNTEAFF.

This chain uses TRBV28 with TRBJ2-7; as DNA is missing, the TRBD1 call by TCRdb cannot be tested. Germline V gives CDR1 MDHEN, CDR2 SYDVKM. CDR3 length: 15 residues. CDR3 sequence: CASSFIRGSRYEQYF.

The V call is TRBV5-4, the J call TRBJ1-1. The CDR3 totals 13 residues. Looked up from germline, CDR1 is SGHNT and CDR2 is YYREEE (reference sequence). The CDR3 protein is CASSYDRNTEAFF.

CDR3 sequence: CASSLTYPGAGTDTQYF. V usage is TRBV27 and J usage is TRBJ2-3; TCRdb reports TRBD1, a call that lacks DNA to check it against. Per germline, CDR1 MNHEY and CDR2 SMNVEV (reference sequence). CDR3 length: 17 residues.

J is TRBJ2-1 and V is TRBV3-1; TCRdb gives TRBD2 as the D gene, but with no DNA this cannot be confirmed. From germline, CDR1 is LGHDT and CDR2 YNNKEL (reference sequence). CDR3 length: 15 residues. The CDR3 sequence is CASSRAATRFNEQFF.

The chain joins TRBV5-1 to TRBJ2-7; TCRdb calls TRBD1, which cannot be checked without DNA. Germline V gene lookup returns CDR1 SGHRS and CDR2 YFSETQ. This CDR3 contains 16 residues. CDR3 sequence: CASSLQVGGGNGEQYF.